This T cell receptor beta chain was identified in a study of blood T cells in healthy people across ages. With 4 bases removed from V and 6 bases from J, the gap between germline ends came to 15 bases. Germline-derived CDR1 and CDR2 are MGHDK and SYGVNS. CDR3 length: 14 amino acids. Ranging in age from about 6 to 95, the donors were healthy Caucasian individuals from Russia. Findings of the study overall: Roughly linear age-related decline in beta diversity appeared, significant by age around 36. Observed TCR beta diversity showed a strong correlation with the percentage of naive T cells as measured by flow cytometry.

Primers used in a second PCR of about 6 to 11 cycles were a sample-barcoded 5' primer and a J-beta primer mix. TCRdb called the 5' RACE reads again in MiXCR, with one record for every CDR3 protein. The repertoire holds over a million distinct CDR3 sequences, with over 35% as singletons. As for this clonotype: Its antigen remains unknown.

The sequencing sample was made of blood. This chain uses TRBV25-1 with TRBJ1-2; TRBD1 might be the D (5 bases). This sequence originates from an older woman in good health. The chain's CDR3 is CASSGGLVSHGYTF. CDR3 sequence (DNA): TGTGCCAGCAGTGGGGGCCTCGTTTCCCATGGCTACACCTTC.